This passage covers 27 T cell receptor beta chains from one sample sequenced in a study of cytomegalovirus exposure and HLA in healthy donors (dated by TCRdb to 2016 to 2017). Receptor libraries were prepared by the immunoSEQ multiplex PCR assay. The multiplex PCR relied on a mix of 60 forward primers for TCR Vbeta segments and 13 reverse primers for TCR Jbeta segments. TCRdb took this table from immuneACCESS and kept in-frame rearrangements with V and J called. Such tables lack part of the clones; where checked against another copy, unresolved V genes explain under half of the gap, and the rest is unexplained. The sample table holds more than 100,000 clones, of which approximately 80% were seen once. The ten largest clones represent about 3.7% of the sample. Sequencing was done on a sample of PBMCs. The receptors were sampled from a human donor in good health.

V and J are TRBV5-1 and TRBJ2-1; unclear D gene. Trimming took off 2 bases at V and 0 bases at J, with 9 bases between the two ends. The CDR3 contains 15 residues. Germline CDR1 SGHRS, CDR2 YFSETQ. The CDR3 here is CASSFLANSYNEQFF. The DNA for the CDR3 is TGCGCCAGCAGCTTTTTAGCCAACTCCTACAATGAGCAGTTCTTC.

The V call is TRBV6-5, the J call TRBJ1-5; perhaps TRBD1 as D (6 bases). Germline V CDR1 and CDR2: MNHEY, SVGAGI. The CDR3 sequence is 15 residues long. Trimming left V 5 bases short and J 4 bases short, with 15 bases between. This CDR3 is CASSGPDRRNQPQHF. The DNA of the CDR3 is TGTGCCAGCAGTGGGCCAGACAGGAGGAATCAGCCCCAGCATTTT.

This clone came up a few times. V is TRBV28 and J is TRBJ2-6, with D uncertain. The germline V gene has CDR1 MDHEN and CDR2 SYDVKM. This CDR3 is 14 amino acids long. Between the trimmed V and J ends, which lost 2 bases and 1 base, there was a span of 3 bases. This chain's CDR3 is CASSLLSGANVLTF. The CDR3 bases are TGTGCCAGCAGTTTACTGTCTGGGGCCAACGTCCTGACTTTC.

The chain couples TRBV2 to TRBJ1-1; D is uncertain. Germline CDR1 is SNHLY and CDR2 is FYNNEI. Trimming removed 5 bases at V and 1 base at J, with 2 bases between. The CDR3 runs to 11 residues. CDR3 in amino acids: CASSRNTEAFF. CDR3 coding DNA: TGTGCCAGCAGTCGGAACACTGAAGCTTTCTTT.

The chain employs TRBV5-1 and TRBJ1-2; a weak D match, TRBD1 (6 bases). CDR3 size: 13 residues. The germline gives CDR1 SGHRS, CDR2 YFSETQ. Trimming removed 3 bases from V and 7 bases from J, with 13 bases in between. Here the CDR3 DNA reads TGCGCCAGCAGCTCCTCAGGACAGTTTGGCTACACCTTC. Translation gives CASSSSGQFGYTF.

The V call is TRBV2, the J call TRBJ2-2, with D possibly TRBD1 on 6 matching bases. Looked up from germline, CDR1 is SNHLY and CDR2 is FYNNEI. Trimming removed 6 bases at V and 0 bases at J, with 11 bases between. This CDR3 comprises 15 residues. The DNA for the CDR3 is TGTGCCAGCAGCCCCGGACAGACGAACACCGGGGAGCTGTTTTTT. Translation: CASSPGQTNTGELFF. Looking up the rest from reference TRBV2 and TRBJ2-2 gives the full variable domain: EPEVTQTPSHQVTQMGQEVILRCVPISNHLYFYWYRQILGQKVEFLVSFYNNEISEKSEIFDDQFSVERPDGSNFTLKIRSTKLEDSAMYFCASSPGQTNTGELFFGEGSRLTVL.

This chain connects TRBV7-9 to TRBJ2-1; 9 bases align to TRBD2. The CDR3 extends over 14 amino acids. V lost 1 base, J lost 7 bases, and 2 bases stayed unmatched. In germline, CDR1 is SEHNR, CDR2 FQNEAQ (reference sequence). The CDR3 is CASSLVAGVNEQFF. The CDR3 coding sequence is TGTGCCAGCAGCTTAGTAGCGGGAGTTAATGAGCAGTTCTTC.

The chain recombines TRBV29-1 with TRBJ1-2; D possibly corresponds to TRBD1 (6 bases). Trimming removed 6 bases at V and 3 bases at J, with 20 bases between. The CDR3 length is 15 residues. Germline CDR1 reads SQVTM; CDR2 reads ANQGSEA. CDR3 in amino acids: CSVKPRDNRYYGYTF. In DNA, the CDR3 is TGCAGCGTGAAGCCAAGGGACAACCGCTACTATGGCTACACCTTC. Based on the CDR3 plus reference TRBV29-1 and TRBJ1-2, the full variable domain is SAVISQKPSRDICQRGTSLTIQCQVDSQVTMMFWYRQQPGQSLTLIATANQGSEATYESGFVIDKFPISRPNLTFSTLTVSNMSPEDSSIYLCSVKPRDNRYYGYTFGSGTRLTVV.

This chain joins TRBV19 and TRBJ2-3; 8 bases map to TRBD1. V shed 7 bases and J 1 base; nucleotides not matched to a gene: 13. Germline CDR1 is LNHDA and CDR2 is SQIVND (reference sequence). This CDR3 region has 17 residues. CDR3 in amino acids: CASKRGGTGPGTDTQYF. Written as DNA, the CDR3 is TGTGCCAGTAAACGTGGGGGGACAGGCCCGGGCACAGATACGCAGTATTTT.

The rearrangement links TRBV6-6 to TRBJ1-1, with D maybe TRBD1 (5 bases). Germline V gene lookup returns CDR1 MNHNY and CDR2 SVGAGI (reference sequence). This CDR3 spans 14 amino acids. V lost 6 bases and J 1 base, leaving 12 bases between the germline ends. This CDR3 reads CASSPRERNTEAFF. CDR3 nucleotide sequence: TGTGCCAGCAGCCCCAGGGAAAGGAACACTGAAGCTTTCTTT.

On this clone itself: The junction differs from germline at one of its ends, possibly a read error. The chain combines TRBV7-9 with TRBJ2-2; 9 nucleotides align to TRBD2. CDR3 size: 16 residues. From germline, CDR1 is SEHNR and CDR2 FQNEAQ (reference sequence). In DNA, the CDR3 is TGTTCCAGCAGCTCTACAACTAGCGGGTACACCGGGGAGCTGTTTTTT. Translation gives CSSSSTTSGYTGELFF.

This chain connects TRBV27 to TRBJ1-1; 10 bases fit TRBD1. Trimming cost V 2 bases and J 11 bases; bases outside gene matches: 5. Germline V gives CDR1 MNHEY, CDR2 SMNVEV (reference sequence). The CDR3 covers 13 residues. CDR3 residues: CASSLGTGDGAFF. CDR3 nucleotides: TGTGCCAGCAGTTTAGGGACAGGGGATGGGGCTTTCTTT.

The chain has TRBV10-3 and TRBJ2-3; weak D call: TRBD2 (5 bases). Germline V lookup: CDR1 ENHRY, CDR2 SYGVKD. V lost 10 bases and J lost 1, with 15 bases in between. The CDR3 contains 14 residues. Here the CDR3 DNA reads TGTGCCACCGGGCCGACCGGGGGCACAGATACGCAGTATTTT. Its protein is CATGPTGGTDTQYF.

The V call is TRBV19, the J call TRBJ1-1; D ambiguous. V was clipped by 3 bases and J by 1 base, with 6 bases between them. Germline loops: CDR1 LNHDA, CDR2 SQIVND (reference sequence). The CDR3 is made up of 13 amino acids. This chain's CDR3 is CASSIFPNTEAFF. The CDR3 bases are TGTGCCAGTAGTATCTTTCCGAACACTGAAGCTTTCTTT.

The rearrangement links TRBV5-1 to TRBJ2-7, with 8 bases fitting TRBD1. Germline CDR1 SGHRS, CDR2 YFSETQ. Trimming at V came to 4 bases and at J to 1 base, leaving 13 bases not matched to a gene. This CDR3 comprises 17 residues. In DNA form, the CDR3 reads TGCGCCAGCAGCCCCGGACCGACCAGGGGGCCTTCCTACGAGCAGTACTTC. Translated, it gives CASSPGPTRGPSYEQYF. The full variable domain, rest sourced from reference TRBV5-1 and TRBJ2-7, is KAGVTQTPRYLIKTRGQQVTLSCSPISGHRSVSWYQQTPGQGLQFLFEYFSETQRNKGNFPGRFSGRQFSNSRSEMNVSTLELGDSALYLCASSPGPTRGPSYEQYFGPGTRLTVT.

J is TRBJ2-2 and V is TRBV5-1; no clear D gene. This CDR3 has 13 amino acids. Between the trimmed V and J ends, which lost 3 bases and 3 bases, there was a span of 6 bases. The germline V gene has CDR1 SGHRS and CDR2 YFSETQ. CDR3 DNA sequence: TGCGCCAGCAGCTCCGGGTACACCGGGGAGCTGTTTTTT. Protein sequence: CASSSGYTGELFF.

Only one count was recorded for this clone. V is TRBV19 and J is TRBJ2-7; TRBD1 matches 8 bases. CDR1 and CDR2 (germline): LNHDA, SQIVND (reference sequence). The CDR3 runs to 12 residues. Trimming took 6 bases from V and 7 from J; bases not matched to a gene: 5. The CDR3 here is CASRQTGGEQYF. CDR3 sequence (DNA): TGTGCCAGTAGGCAAACAGGGGGGGAGCAGTACTTC.

This sequence joins TRBV28 and TRBJ2-3, with 12 positions matching TRBD2. CDR3 length equals 16 residues. V lost 6 bases and J lost 1; bases outside the gene matches: 5. Germline lookup yields CDR1 MDHEN and CDR2 SYDVKM. DNA of the CDR3: TGTGCCAGCAGCCTACTAGCGGGAGGTCGCACAGATACGCAGTATTTT. Its protein product is CASSLLAGGRTDTQYF.

The gene calls are TRBV6-5 and TRBJ2-5; a weak D match, TRBD1 (5 bases). The CDR3 length is 13 residues. Trimming left V 5 bases short and J 5 bases short, with 12 bases between. CDR1 is MNHEY and CDR2 is SVGAGI in the germline V gene. The chain's CDR3 is CASSEGEFETQYF. CDR3 nucleotides: TGTGCCAGCAGTGAAGGGGAATTTGAGACCCAGTACTTC.

The chain carries TRBV5-4 and TRBJ2-3; 13 bases map to TRBD2. The CDR3 totals 16 residues. After removal of 4 bases from V and 4 bases from J, the junction contained 6 bases not matched to a gene. In germline, CDR1 is SGHNT, CDR2 YYREEE (reference sequence). The CDR3 region is CASSLRTSGSADTQYF. In DNA, the CDR3 is TGTGCCAGCAGCCTGCGGACTAGCGGGAGTGCAGATACGCAGTATTTT.

V is TRBV4-2 and J is TRBJ2-3, with D perhaps TRBD2 (5 bases). The germline gives CDR1 LGHNA, CDR2 YNFKEQ. Trimming removed 3 bases at V and 8 bases at J, with 6 bases between. The CDR3 has 11 residues. In nucleotides, the CDR3 is TGTGCCAGCAGCCAGGCGGGTACGCAGTATTTT. Translation: CASSQAGTQYF.

The CDR3 protein is CASSLQGTDTQYF. The CDR3 nucleotides are TGCGCCAGCAGCTTGCAGGGGACAGATACGCAGTATTTT. This rearrangement joins TRBV5-1 to TRBJ2-3; tentative D call: TRBD1 (6 bases). The CDR3 sequence is 13 residues long. V gave up 1 base and J gave up 3 bases, with 6 bases separating them. The germline V gene has CDR1 SGHRS and CDR2 YFSETQ. The variable domain in full, with the rest retrieved from reference TRBV5-1 and TRBJ2-3, is KAGVTQTPRYLIKTRGQQVTLSCSPISGHRSVSWYQQTPGQGLQFLFEYFSETQRNKGNFPGRFSGRQFSNSRSEMNVSTLELGDSALYLCASSLQGTDTQYFGPGTRLTVL.

The DNA of the CDR3 is TGTGCCAGCAGTGACACGGGTCAAGGGAGTCAGCCCCAGCATTTT. Translation gives CASSDTGQGSQPQHF. This rearrangement joins TRBV6-4 to TRBJ1-5; D gene uncertain. Germline lookup yields CDR1 MRHNA and CDR2 SNTAGT. The CDR3 loop spans 15 amino acids. Trimming shortened V by 2 bases and J by 6 bases, and 14 bases separated the two germline ends.

This chain uses TRBV25-1 with TRBJ1-6, with 9 bases identical to TRBD1. CDR3 size: 15 residues. The junction had 10 bases not matched to a gene; V was cut back by 7 bases and J by 9 bases. CDR1 is MGHDK and CDR2 is SYGVNS in the germline V gene. The CDR3: CASIIAGQGRSPLHF. In nucleotides, the CDR3 is TGTGCCAGCATAATAGCGGGACAGGGACGTTCACCCCTCCACTTT.

The chain combines TRBV19 with TRBJ2-5, with D possibly TRBD1 on 6 matching bases. The closer fit of TRBJ2-7 to the DNA end suggests the J call may be wrong. The CDR3 has 15 amino acids. Germline CDR1 is LNHDA and CDR2 is SQIVND (reference sequence). As DNA, the CDR3 is TGTGCCAGTAGTATAGGCGCCAGGGGAACCTACGAGCAGTACTTC. Translation: CASSIGARGTYEQYF.

Points on this clone: Other nucleotide sequences from this sample produce the same CDR3. This chain links TRBV9 with TRBJ2-5; maybe TRBD2 (6 bases). CDR1 and CDR2 (germline): SGDLS, YYNGEE. Trimming took 3 bases from V and 5 from J, leaving 26 bases between them. The CDR3 runs to 18 residues. The DNA for the CDR3 is TGTGCCAGCAGCGGTAACCCCGCACGGGACTCATCTCAGGAGACCCAGTACTTC. It yields the protein CASSGNPARDSSQETQYF.

The sample holds a few counts of this clone. The chain joins TRBV11-2 to TRBJ2-1; D is unresolved. V gave up 5 bases and J gave up 5 bases, with 4 bases separating them. The CDR3 has 11 amino acids. CDR1 and CDR2 from the germline V gene are SGHAT and FQNNGV. The CDR3 DNA follows: TGTGCCAGCAGCACTAACAATGAGCAGTTCTTC. This sequence encodes CASSTNNEQFF.